A single sample gave rise to the 19 T cell receptor beta chains below, sequenced in a study of beta chain features in type 1 diabetes. Their antigens remain unidentified. Expressed TCRB transcripts were sequenced, since all the RNA that had been isolated was reverse transcribed. The data were produced by immunoSEQ multiplex PCR, yet TCRdb's version contains in-frame clones alone and is incomplete. Altogether roughly 47,000 clones are present, roughly 48% being singletons, with the ten largest covering less than 0.15%. General study points: Moderate yet significant TCRB CDR3 shortening was seen in Type 1 diabetes patients in all four CD4+ subsets.

Sequencing used stem cell memory CD4+ T cells from blood. The receptors stem from a man aged 25 to 45 with type 1 diabetes.

This clone was detected a few times. The CDR3 reads CASSPDREPSDEQYF. CDR3 nucleotides: TGTGCCAGCTCACCAGATCGGGAGCCTAGCGACGAGCAGTACTTC. The chain combines TRBV18 with TRBJ2-7, with a possible D match to TRBD2 (6 bases). Between the trimmed V and J ends, which lost 2 bases and 5 bases, there was a span of 16 bases. The length of the CDR3 is 15 residues. The germline CDR1 and CDR2 sequences are KGHSH and LQKENI. The whole variable domain, remainder taken from reference TRBV18 and TRBJ2-7, is NAGVMQNPRHLVRRRGQEARLRCSPMKGHSHVYWYRQLPEEGLKFMVYLQKENIIDESGMPKERFSAEFPKEGPSILRIQQVVRGDSAAYFCASSPDREPSDEQYFGPGTRLTVT.

This clone has a single count. The chain joins TRBV7-6 to TRBJ2-1; 7 nucleotides agree with TRBD2. The V gene end was trimmed by 5 bases and the J gene end by 0 bases; junction bases not matched to a gene: 4. Per germline, CDR1 SGHVS and CDR2 FNYEAQ. This CDR3 spans 15 amino acids. The CDR3 is CASSRAGSSYNEQFF. The CDR3, as DNA: TGTGCCAGCAGCAGAGCGGGGAGCTCCTACAATGAGCAGTTCTTC.

The J gene is TRBJ1-1, the V gene TRBV2, with D unclear. V lost 5 bases to trimming and J lost 2 bases, with 9 bases between them. The CDR3 is made up of 13 amino acids. The germline V gene encodes CDR1 SNHLY and CDR2 FYNNEI. The CDR3 loop is CASSSTANTEAFF. DNA for the CDR3: TGTGCCAGCAGTTCTACAGCTAACACTGAAGCTTTCTTT.

The table lists this clone with a few counts. The chain is built from TRBV18 and TRBJ2-5; D is unclear. Trimming took off 10 bases at V and 3 bases at J, with 15 bases between the two ends. In germline, CDR1 is KGHSH, CDR2 LQKENI. The CDR3 length is 13 residues. The CDR3: CATTAALEETQYF. The CDR3 nucleotides read TGTGCCACCACCGCCGCCTTAGAAGAGACCCAGTACTTC.

This clone was observed a few times. J is TRBJ2-1 and V is TRBV15; D gene ambiguous. The CDR3 spans 11 residues. Between the trimmed V and J ends, which lost 0 bases and 15 bases, there was a span of 9 bases. Germline V lookup: CDR1 LNHNV, CDR2 YYDKDF (reference sequence). The CDR3 sequence: CATSRDGRPFF. In DNA, the CDR3 is TGTGCCACCAGCAGAGATGGGCGCCCGTTCTTC.

This clone was recorded a few times. The chain uses TRBV5-4 and TRBJ2-1; 8 bases align to TRBD2. Trimming cost V 0 bases and J 5 bases; bases outside gene matches: 4. This CDR3 contains 15 residues. Germline loops: CDR1 SGHNT, CDR2 YYREEE (reference sequence). CDR3 sequence reads: CASSLGLALDNEQFF. CDR3 nucleotides: TGTGCCAGCAGCTTGGGACTAGCGCTGGACAATGAGCAGTTCTTC. Full variable domain (rest looked up from reference TRBV5-4 and TRBJ2-1): ETGVTQSPTHLIKTRGQQVTLRCSSQSGHNTVSWYQQALGQGPQFIFQYYREEENGRGNFPPRFSGLQFPNYSSELNVNALELDDSALYLCASSLGLALDNEQFFGPGTRLTVL.

This sequence joins TRBV28 and TRBJ1-2; D call uncertain. The germline CDR1 and CDR2 sequences are MDHEN and SYDVKM. The CDR3 runs to 12 residues. V lost 2 bases, J lost 3 bases, and 4 bases lay in between. CDR3 residues: CASSLTDYGYTF. The CDR3 DNA is TGTGCCAGCAGTTTAACTGACTATGGCTACACCTTC.

V usage is TRBV15 and J usage is TRBJ1-4; D may be TRBD1 (6 bases). Germline V lookup: CDR1 LNHNV, CDR2 YYDKDF (reference sequence). The CDR3 has 14 residues. With 1 base removed from V and 7 bases from J, the gap between germline ends came to 10 bases. The CDR3 sequence is CATSRGGRGEKLFF. CDR3 sequence (DNA): TGTGCCACCAGCAGAGGGGGGCGCGGTGAAAAACTGTTTTTT.

This chain uses TRBV28 with TRBJ1-1; the D gene is possibly TRBD1 (5 bases). The CDR3 is 13 amino acids. Trimming shortened V by 5 bases and J by 0 bases, and 7 bases separated the two germline ends. The V gene's germline CDR1 is MDHEN and CDR2 SYDVKM. The CDR3 here is CASSQTVNTEAFF. CDR3 coding DNA: TGTGCCAGCAGTCAGACAGTGAACACTGAAGCTTTCTTT.

The chain employs TRBV7-2 and TRBJ1-5; tentative D call: TRBD1 (6 bases). V dropped 4 bases and J dropped 5 bases, with 9 bases sitting between them. From germline, CDR1 is SGHTA and CDR2 FQGNSA. The CDR3 spans 13 residues. This chain's CDR3 is CASSSSGDQPQHF. DNA of the CDR3: TGTGCCAGCAGCTCCTCAGGGGATCAGCCCCAGCATTTT. Looking up the rest from reference TRBV7-2 and TRBJ1-5 gives the full variable domain: GAGVSQSPSNKVTEKGKDVELRCDPISGHTALYWYRQSLGQGLEFLIYFQGNSAPDKSGLPSDRFSAERTGGSVSTLTIQRTQQEDSAVYLCASSSSGDQPQHFGDGTRLSIL.

On this clone itself: The junction shows a germline mismatch at one end, possibly a read error. The rearrangement uses TRBV5-1 and TRBJ2-7; D is perhaps TRBD1 (5 bases). This CDR3 comprises 13 residues. CDR1 is SGHRS and CDR2 is YFSETQ in the germline V gene. As DNA, the CDR3 is TGCGCCAACAGCATACAGGAATGGGACGAGCAGTACTTC. This codes for CANSIQEWDEQYF. Filled out from reference TRBV5-1 and TRBJ2-7, the complete variable domain reads KAGVTQTPRYLIKTRGQQVTLSCSPISGHRSVSWYQQTPGQGLQFLFEYFSETQRNKGNFPGRFSGRQFSNSRSEMNVSTLELGDSALYLCANSIQEWDEQYFGPGTRLTVT.

The chain uses TRBV19 and TRBJ2-5, with 7 bases identical to TRBD2. The V segment lost 4 bases and the J segment 5 bases; nucleotides outside the gene matches: 7. Germline V gives CDR1 LNHDA, CDR2 SQIVND (reference sequence). The CDR3 extends over 14 amino acids. CDR3 in DNA: TGTGCCAGTAGTACGAGCGGGGCACGGGAGACCCAGTACTTC. It specifies CASSTSGARETQYF.

The chain uses TRBV5-1 and TRBJ2-3; 8 nucleotides line up with TRBD2. The CDR3 is 16 amino acids. V was pared by 1 base and J by 4 bases, with 8 bases of the junction left unmatched. CDR1 is SGHRS, CDR2 YFSETQ, per germline. CDR3 residues: CASSLSRGRFADTQYF. The CDR3 region has the DNA TGCGCCAGCAGCTTGTCACGCGGGAGGTTTGCAGATACGCAGTATTTT.

The rearrangement joins TRBV7-6 to TRBJ1-1; D remains unclear. Trimming pared 4 bases from V and 0 bases from J, leaving 6 bases between. CDR1 and CDR2 (germline): SGHVS, FNYEAQ. This CDR3 contains 13 residues. The CDR3 nucleotides read TGTGCCAGCAGCTCCATCATGAACACTGAAGCTTTCTTT. It specifies CASSSIMNTEAFF.

This clone was detected a few times. The chain combines TRBV28 with TRBJ2-5; maybe TRBD2 (5 bases). CDR1 and CDR2 from the germline V gene are MDHEN and SYDVKM. The CDR3 is 15 residues long. The V end lost 7 bases, the J end lost 1 base, and 16 bases lay between the germline ends. The CDR3: CASIEGGRGQETQYF. CDR3 DNA: TGTGCCAGCATAGAGGGTGGGCGCGGCCAAGAGACCCAGTACTTC.

The chain recombines TRBV28 with TRBJ1-1; 9 nucleotides match TRBD1. J gave up 6 bases and V 8 bases, and 10 bases lay outside the gene matches. Germline-derived CDR1 and CDR2 are MDHEN and SYDVKM. The CDR3 covers 14 residues. CDR3 in DNA: TGTGCCAGCGGAACAGGGGGCGGGATGCCTGAAGCTTTCTTT. Translated: CASGTGGGMPEAFF. Full variable domain (outside the CDR3, taken from reference TRBV28 and TRBJ1-1): DVKVTQSSRYLVKRTGEKVFLECVQDMDHENMFWYRQDPGLGLRLIYFSYDVKMKEKGDIPEGYSVSREKKERFSLILESASTNQTSMYLCASGTGGGMPEAFFGQGTRLTVV.

This clone has more than one count but fewer than ten. The chain recombines TRBV11-2 with TRBJ2-7; 7 nucleotides match TRBD1. V was clipped by 0 bases and J by 1 base; unmatched bases: 3. In germline, CDR1 is SGHAT, CDR2 FQNNGV. The CDR3 extends over 15 amino acids. The CDR3 reads CASSLERQGSYEQYF. Here the CDR3 DNA reads TGTGCCAGCAGCTTAGAACGACAGGGTTCCTACGAGCAGTACTTC.

This clone was detected a few times. The chain combines TRBV6-6 with TRBJ1-5; a possible D gene is TRBD1 (6 bases). The CDR3 contains 12 residues. Trimming removed 7 bases at V and 7 bases at J, with 11 bases between. Germline V gene lookup returns CDR1 MNHNY and CDR2 SVGAGI (reference sequence). In DNA form, the CDR3 reads TGTGCCAGCAATACCAGGGGCCAGCCCCAGCATTTT. Amino acids: CASNTRGQPQHF.

The chain uses TRBV7-2 and TRBJ1-1; 7 bases map to TRBD1. This CDR3 is 15 amino acids long. V was clipped by 5 bases and J by 1 base; unmatched bases: 7. The germline gives CDR1 SGHTA, CDR2 FQGNSA. Here the CDR3 reads CASSAVRTGNTEAFF. The CDR3 nucleotides read TGTGCCAGCAGCGCAGTCAGGACAGGGAACACTGAAGCTTTCTTT. The full variable domain, its missing parts supplied by reference TRBV7-2 and TRBJ1-1, is GAGVSQSPSNKVTEKGKDVELRCDPISGHTALYWYRQSLGQGLEFLIYFQGNSAPDKSGLPSDRFSAERTGGSVSTLTIQRTQQEDSAVYLCASSAVRTGNTEAFFGQGTRLTVV.